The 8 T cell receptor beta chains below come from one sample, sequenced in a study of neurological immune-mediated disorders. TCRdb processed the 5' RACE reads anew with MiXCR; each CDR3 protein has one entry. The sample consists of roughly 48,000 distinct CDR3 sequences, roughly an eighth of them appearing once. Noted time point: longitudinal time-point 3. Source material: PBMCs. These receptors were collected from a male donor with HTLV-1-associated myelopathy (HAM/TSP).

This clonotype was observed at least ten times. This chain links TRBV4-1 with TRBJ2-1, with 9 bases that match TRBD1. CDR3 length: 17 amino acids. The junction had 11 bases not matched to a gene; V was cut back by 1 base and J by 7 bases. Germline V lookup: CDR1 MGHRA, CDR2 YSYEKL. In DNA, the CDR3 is TGCGCCAGCAGCCAAGGGCGCCTCCGGGACAGGGTTAATGAGCAGTTCTTC. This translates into CASSQGRLRDRVNEQFF.

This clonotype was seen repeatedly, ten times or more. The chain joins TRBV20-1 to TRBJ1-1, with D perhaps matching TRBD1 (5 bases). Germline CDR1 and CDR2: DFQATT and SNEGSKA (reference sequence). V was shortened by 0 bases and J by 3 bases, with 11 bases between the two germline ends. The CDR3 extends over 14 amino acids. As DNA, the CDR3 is TGCAGTGCTAGAGAAGGGGCAGGGTACACTGAAGCTTTCTTT. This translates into CSAREGAGYTEAFF.

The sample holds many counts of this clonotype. The CDR3 sequence is CASSLTGATGELFF. DNA for the CDR3: TGCGCCAGCAGCCTGACAGGGGCAACCGGGGAGCTGTTTTTT. V and J are TRBV5-1 and TRBJ2-2; 8 nucleotides line up with TRBD1. The length of the CDR3 is 14 residues. V shed 4 bases, J shed 5 bases, and the junction held 4 bases outside the gene matches. Germline V CDR1 and CDR2: SGHRS, YFSETQ.

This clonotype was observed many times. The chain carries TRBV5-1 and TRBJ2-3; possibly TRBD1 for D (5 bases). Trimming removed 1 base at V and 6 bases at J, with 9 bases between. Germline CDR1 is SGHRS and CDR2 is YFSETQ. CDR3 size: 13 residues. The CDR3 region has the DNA TGCGCCAGCAGCTTGCAGGGTGGGGATACGCAGTATTTT. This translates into CASSLQGGDTQYF.

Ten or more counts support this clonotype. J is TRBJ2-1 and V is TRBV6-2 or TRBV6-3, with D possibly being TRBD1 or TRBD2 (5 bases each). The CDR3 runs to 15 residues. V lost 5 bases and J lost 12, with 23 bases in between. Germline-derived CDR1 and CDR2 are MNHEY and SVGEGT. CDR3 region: CASSPPGPPIYGQFF. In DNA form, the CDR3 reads TGTGCCAGCAGTCCCCCGGGACCCCCGATTTATGGGCAGTTCTTC.

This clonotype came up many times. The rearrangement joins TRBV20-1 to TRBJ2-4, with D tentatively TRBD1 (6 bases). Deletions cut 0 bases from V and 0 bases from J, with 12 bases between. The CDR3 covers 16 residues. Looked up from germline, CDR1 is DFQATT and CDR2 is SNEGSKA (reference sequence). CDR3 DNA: TGCAGTGCTAGAGATTTAGGGGGTCTAGCCAAAAACATTCAGTACTTC. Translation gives CSARDLGGLAKNIQYF.

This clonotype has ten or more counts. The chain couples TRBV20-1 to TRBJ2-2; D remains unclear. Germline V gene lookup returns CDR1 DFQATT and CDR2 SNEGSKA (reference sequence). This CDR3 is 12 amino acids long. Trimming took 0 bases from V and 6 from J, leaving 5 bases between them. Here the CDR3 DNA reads TGCAGTGCTAGAGACGGCCCCGGGGAGCTGTTTTTT. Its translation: CSARDGPGELFF.

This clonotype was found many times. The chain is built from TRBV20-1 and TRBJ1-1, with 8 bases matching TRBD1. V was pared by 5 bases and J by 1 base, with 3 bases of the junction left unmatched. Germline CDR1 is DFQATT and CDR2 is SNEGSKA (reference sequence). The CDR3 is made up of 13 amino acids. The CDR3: CSAPGGWNTEAFF. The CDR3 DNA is TGCAGTGCTCCAGGGGGCTGGAACACTGAAGCTTTCTTT.